This T cell receptor beta chain emerged from a study of blood T cell repertoires in COVID-19. As for the study in general: There were acute and convalescent COVID-19 samples, and they came from the United States, Italy and Spain. From T cells, B-cell-depleted T cells, or PBMCs came the material, which was cDNA or gDNA.

This CDR3 spans 11 amino acids. Trimming took off 2 bases at V and 9 bases at J, with 5 bases between the two ends. Methods used by the authors: Amplification from reference gene primers served as the basis for estimated nucleated cell counts. Some clones are missing from TCRdb's copy, which holds only in-frame ones; the method was immunoSEQ multiplex PCR. The D gene and trimming were derived from the DNA, and the V and J assignments and clone size from that table. Seen here are about 250,000 clones, about 73% observed once, and the top ten hold 3.3%. The receptor was isolated from a woman aged 80 or older with acute or convalescent COVID-19. The sequenced sample consisted of peripheral blood. The chain employs TRBV12-3 or TRBV12-4 and TRBJ2-1; D remains ambiguous. The CDR3 spells CASSLLVEQFF. The CDR3 region has the DNA TGTGCCAGCAGTTTACTAGTTGAGCAGTTCTTC.